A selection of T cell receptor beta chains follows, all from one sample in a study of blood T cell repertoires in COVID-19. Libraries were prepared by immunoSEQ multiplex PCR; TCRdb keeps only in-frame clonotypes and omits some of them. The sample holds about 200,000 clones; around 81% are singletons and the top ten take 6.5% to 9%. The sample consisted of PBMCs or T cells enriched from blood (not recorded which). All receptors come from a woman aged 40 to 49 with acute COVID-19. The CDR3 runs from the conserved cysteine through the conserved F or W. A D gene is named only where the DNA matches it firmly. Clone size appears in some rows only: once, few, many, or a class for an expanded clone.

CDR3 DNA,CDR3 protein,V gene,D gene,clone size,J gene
TGTGCCAGCAGTTTAGCTAGCGGGAGGACCCACGAGCAGTACTTC,CASSLASGRTHEQYF,TRBV28,TRBD2,.,TRBJ2-7
TGTGCCAGCACGACTGAGCGGGGGAACTATGGCTACACCTTC,CASTTERGNYGYTF,TRBV11-2,.,.,TRBJ1-2
TGTGCCAGCAGCTCCGAAACTTTAGCGGGGGCTTCAGATACGCAGTATTTT,CASSSETLAGASDTQYF,TRBV13,TRBD2,.,TRBJ2-3
TGTGCCAGCAGCGCCTCCCCAGGGGATGAAGCTTTCTTT,CASSASPGDEAFF,TRBV9,.,few,TRBJ1-1
TGTGCCAGCAGGCCAGGGGACAGGGCCGACGGGGAGCTGTTTTTT,CASRPGDRADGELFF,TRBV14,TRBD1,.,TRBJ2-2
TGTGCCAGCAGCCCCGGGGGGGACTATGGCTACACCTTC,CASSPGGDYGYTF,TRBV6-5,.,.,TRBJ1-2
TGTGCCAGTAGTACGCAGGGGGCGGCTAATGAAAAACTGTTTTTT,CASSTQGAANEKLFF,TRBV19,TRBD1,few,TRBJ1-4
TGTGCCAGCAGCTTTAGTACCCCCGGGACTACCTACGAGCAGTACTTC,CASSFSTPGTTYEQYF,TRBV11-2,TRBD2,.,TRBJ2-7
TGTGCCAGCAGTTTTCTTTCGGGACAGGGAAACAATCAGCTCCAGCATTTT,CASSFLSGQGNNQLQHF,TRBV28,TRBD1,.,TRBJ1-5
TGCGCCAGCAGCTCACAGGGTGGAACGGAAAAACTGTTTTTT,CASSSQGGTEKLFF,TRBV5-1,.,.,TRBJ1-4
TGTGCCAGCAGCTTAGGGGCCGCGGGCACTGAAGCTTTCTTT,CASSLGAAGTEAFF,TRBV7-9,.,.,TRBJ1-1
TGTGCCATCACTCCGGGGGGACAGGGGACCACCATATATTTT,CAITPGGQGTTIYF,TRBV10-3,TRBD1,once,TRBJ1-3
TGTGCCAGCGGGGGACACGAAAAGATGACAGATACGCAGTATTTT,CASGGHEKMTDTQYF,TRBV28,.,.,TRBJ2-3
TGTGCCAGCTCATTCGGGACAGGGGCCCACGGGGAGCTGTTTTTT,CASSFGTGAHGELFF,TRBV18,TRBD1,.,TRBJ2-2
TGCGCCAGCAGCCAAGCGGACAGGGGGCTCGGCTACACCTTC,CASSQADRGLGYTF,TRBV4-1,TRBD1,.,TRBJ1-2
TGTGCCAGCACCCGGACTAGCGGCCCGAGCACAGATACGCAGTATTTT,CASTRTSGPSTDTQYF,TRBV9,TRBD2,.,TRBJ2-3
TGTGCCAGCAGTTTATCGCTCGGCTACGAGCAGTACTTC,CASSLSLGYEQYF,TRBV27,.,.,TRBJ2-7
TGTGCCAGCAGCTACCTGGGGGGGCCAGGGTCGTTCACCTTC,CASSYLGGPGSFTF,TRBV7-8,.,.,TRBJ1-2
TGTGCCAGCAGTTTAATTCAGGGGGCAATAGGAACTGAAGCTTTCTTT,CASSLIQGAIGTEAFF,TRBV28,TRBD1,.,TRBJ1-1
TGTGCCAGCAGCCAGTCGGGGCGGGAACAAGAGACCCAGTACTTC,CASSQSGREQETQYF,TRBV14,.,.,TRBJ2-5
TGCGCCAGCAGTCTGGGACAGGAAAATGAAAAACTGTTTTTT,CASSLGQENEKLFF,TRBV10-2,TRBD1,.,TRBJ1-4
TGCAGCGTTGAAGAGGGGGCTAGCCCCTCGGGGGAGCAGTACTTC,CSVEEGASPSGEQYF,TRBV29-1,.,.,TRBJ2-7
TGTGCCAGCAGCTCAATCAGGGGAGCTCTAGGTGAAGCTTTCTTT,CASSSIRGALGEAFF,TRBV9,.,.,TRBJ1-1
TGTGCCAGCTCCCCCATATCGAGCGAATATAATTCACCCCTCCACTTT,CASSPISSEYNSPLHF,TRBV18,.,once,TRBJ1-6
TGTGCCAGCAGTAGACTAGCGGGAGGGCCGTCCACCGGGGAGCTGTTTTTT,CASSRLAGGPSTGELFF,TRBV5-4,TRBD2,.,TRBJ2-2
TGTGCCAGCTCACCGAATAGGAACACTGAAGCTTTCTTT,CASSPNRNTEAFF,TRBV18,.,.,TRBJ1-1
TGTGCCAGCAGCTTAGGCGTTAGCGGGTATCAAGAGACCCAGTACTTC,CASSLGVSGYQETQYF,TRBV7-2,TRBD2,.,TRBJ2-5
TGTGCCATCACCGCAGGGAGGGGAAACACCATATATTTT,CAITAGRGNTIYF,TRBV10-3,.,.,TRBJ1-3
TGTGCCAGCAGCCGGTTCGGGGATACGCAGTATTTT,CASSRFGDTQYF,TRBV11-1,.,few,TRBJ2-3
TGTGCCAGCAGCCAAAACACAGGCCCCTACGAGCAGTACTTC,CASSQNTGPYEQYF,TRBV3-1/TRBV3-2,.,.,TRBJ2-7
TGTGCCAGTTCCGAAGACAGGGGGAGAGAAGCTTTCTTT,CASSEDRGREAFF,TRBV19,TRBD1,few,TRBJ1-1
TGTGCCAGCAGCAAATCCGGGACAGGTTGGTTTGACTATGGCTACACCTTC,CASSKSGTGWFDYGYTF,TRBV5-5,TRBD1,.,TRBJ1-2
TGCGCCAGCAGCACGGGACTAGCGTCAGATACGCAGTATTTT,CASSTGLASDTQYF,TRBV5-1,TRBD2,.,TRBJ2-3
TGTGCCAGCAGTTTAAAACTAGCGGGAGCCCCTCTCTTC,CASSLKLAGAPLF,TRBV28,TRBD2,.,TRBJ2-1
TGTGCCAGCAGCGTAGATTTGGCAGAGGATCGAAAACTGTTTTTT,CASSVDLAEDRKLFF,TRBV9,.,.,TRBJ1-4
TGTGCCAGCAGCCCGCCGGGTAGCGGGAGGACAGATACGCAGTATTTT,CASSPPGSGRTDTQYF,TRBV14,TRBD2,.,TRBJ2-3
TGTGCCAGTAACCAACAGGGATTTGGGCACACAGATACGCAGTATTTT,CASNQQGFGHTDTQYF,TRBV19,.,.,TRBJ2-3